One sample yielded the 13 T cell receptor beta chains listed below, sequenced in a study of blood T cell repertoires in COVID-19. TCRdb's copy holds only in-frame clones and misses some; the assay was immunoSEQ multiplex PCR. The data hold some 270,000 clones, with 75% to 90% observed a single time. The sample taken for sequencing was PBMCs or T cells enriched from blood (not recorded which). Every receptor here comes from a woman aged 25 to 39 who had recovered from COVID-19.

The chain uses TRBV12-1 and TRBJ1-1; the table's D call TRBD1 went unverified against the DNA. TRBV12-1 has pseudogene status. CDR3 length: 14 residues. The CDR3 DNA reads as TGTGCCAGCAGCGTCCACAGGGGGACGAATGAAGCTTTCTTT. Encoded protein: CASSVHRGTNEAFF.

The gene calls are TRBV16 and TRBJ2-7; D may be TRBD2 (6 bases). This CDR3 is built from 15 residues. Trimming removed 4 bases from V and 0 bases from J, with 13 bases in between. The germline gives CDR1 KGHSY, CDR2 FQNENV. The CDR3 loop reads CASSLQSGYSYEQYF. The CDR3 DNA follows: TGTGCCAGCAGCCTCCAAAGCGGGTACTCCTACGAGCAGTACTTC.

The V gene is TRBV28, the J gene TRBJ2-1; D ambiguous. Germline V CDR1 and CDR2: MDHEN, SYDVKM. V was pared by 5 bases and J by 8 bases, with 4 bases between. This CDR3 spans 10 amino acids. The CDR3 is CASSNYEQFF. For the CDR3, the DNA is TGTGCCAGCAGTAACTATGAGCAGTTCTTC.

The genes are TRBV6-1 and TRBJ1-1; D unresolved. V was trimmed by 3 bases and J by 4 bases, leaving 9 bases between them. The V gene's germline CDR1 is MNHNS and CDR2 SASEGT. The CDR3 has 13 amino acids. As DNA, the CDR3 is TGTGCCAGCAGTGAGGGCGATATCACTGAAGCTTTCTTT. This sequence encodes CASSEGDITEAFF.

The rearrangement joins TRBV3-1 (or the pseudogene TRBV3-2) to TRBJ2-7; 12 nucleotides match TRBD1. Per germline, CDR1 LGHDT and CDR2 YNNKEL (reference sequence). The CDR3 is made up of 14 amino acids. The ends lost 5 bases at V and 7 bases at J; junction bases unmatched: 6. The CDR3 sequence: CASSGRDRGPEQYF. In DNA form, the CDR3 reads TGTGCCAGCAGCGGCCGGGACAGGGGGCCGGAGCAGTACTTC.

The chain has TRBV24-1 and TRBJ2-7, with D maybe TRBD1 (6 bases). The V gene's germline CDR1 is KGHDR and CDR2 SFDVKD. This CDR3 has 12 residues. V lost 8 bases to trimming and J lost 7 bases, with 14 bases between them. CDR3 sequence (DNA): TGTGCCACCATCTCAGGGGCTGGAGAGCAGTACTTC. Protein: CATISGAGEQYF.

The V gene is TRBV25-1, the J gene TRBJ1-6; D may be TRBD1 (5 bases). The V end was cut by 3 bases, the J end by 9 bases, with 12 bases between. The CDR3 is 14 amino acids. Germline values: CDR1 MGHDK, CDR2 SYGVNS. The CDR3 is CASSEKQEFSPLHF. The CDR3 DNA is TGTGCCAGCAGTGAGAAACAGGAGTTTTCACCCCTCCACTTT.

This clone is a singleton in its sample. The chain combines TRBV29-1 with TRBJ2-1, with 14 nucleotides matching TRBD2. CDR3 size: 16 residues. Per the germline V gene, CDR1 is SQVTM and CDR2 is ANQGSEA. V gave up 4 bases and J gave up 3 bases; unmatched junction bases: 5. For the CDR3, the DNA is TGCAGCGTTGGCCCCGGGACTAGCGGGAGCTACAATGAGCAGTTCTTC. Its protein is CSVGPGTSGSYNEQFF.

The chain uses TRBV11-2 and TRBJ2-7; TRBD2 is a possible D gene (5 bases). This CDR3 contains 13 residues. Looked up from germline, CDR1 is SGHAT and CDR2 is FQNNGV. V lost 4 bases and J lost 1, with 8 bases in between. CDR3 coding DNA: TGTGCCAGCAGCTCGGGGAGATCCTACGAGCAGTACTTC. Amino acids: CASSSGRSYEQYF.

The V gene is TRBV28, the J gene TRBJ1-4; weak D call: TRBD1 (5 bases). From germline, CDR1 is MDHEN and CDR2 SYDVKM. The CDR3 contains 14 residues. Trimming cost V 2 bases and J 8 bases, with 12 bases left between them. The CDR3 loop reads CASSLRGLLEKLFF. CDR3 nucleotide sequence: TGTGCCAGCAGTTTAAGGGGCCTTCTGGAAAAACTGTTTTTT.

The rearrangement links TRBV20-1 to TRBJ1-1; a possible D gene is TRBD1 (6 bases). This CDR3 is built from 15 residues. V lost 3 bases and J lost 1, with 15 bases in between. Per germline, CDR1 DFQATT and CDR2 SNEGSKA (reference sequence). CDR3 DNA: TGCAGTGCTAGTCCACCGGGACACTGGAACACTGAAGCTTTCTTT. Protein sequence: CSASPPGHWNTEAFF.

The chain couples TRBV7-9 to TRBJ2-7, with D possibly TRBD2 on 6 matching bases. The CDR3 contains 15 residues. V lost 3 bases and J 2 bases, leaving 14 bases between the germline ends. The germline V gene has CDR1 SEHNR and CDR2 FQNEAQ (reference sequence). The DNA of the CDR3 is TGTGCCAGCAGCTTGGCAGGGACTGGGACCTACGAGCAGTACTTC. Translated, it gives CASSLAGTGTYEQYF.

The sample holds a few counts of this clone. The genes are TRBV15 and TRBJ2-3; 9 bases align to TRBD1. J lost 4 bases, V lost 3 bases, and 8 bases had no gene match. The CDR3 consists of 16 residues. Germline loops: CDR1 LNHNV, CDR2 YYDKDF (reference sequence). Written as DNA, the CDR3 is TGTGCCACCAGCAGGCCCCCGGGACAGGGCGCAGATACGCAGTATTTT. Translating gives CATSRPPGQGADTQYF.